The 13 T cell receptor beta chains presented below share a single source sample, sequenced in a study of tumor-infiltrating lymphocytes in primary liver carcinoma. The template, about 500 ng total RNA, yielded TCR beta cDNA made with a constant-region primer. Each TCR beta library was derived from three nested multiplex PCR rounds that employed slightly modified ARM-PCR. Each of the first two PCR rounds ran approximately 10 cycles with TRBV1-TRBV30 forward and C-beta reverse primers. TCRdb re-analysed the multiplex PCR reads in MiXCR, keeping a single row per CDR3 protein. The sample has fewer than 150,000 distinct CDR3 sequences, 55% to 65% seen once. Total RNA and DNA came together from around 18-30 mg of bulk tissue without cell sorting. Sequenced sample: liver tumor tissue from sampling region 1. Indicated subset: tumor region T1, superior pole. The receptors were gathered from a woman aged 55-69 years with primary liver carcinoma and hepatitis B virus infection.

With regard to this clonotype: At one boundary the junction diverges from the germline segment, which might be a read error. This rearrangement joins TRBV11-2 to TRBJ2-2; no definite D call. Germline V CDR1 and CDR2: SGHAT, FQNNGV. This CDR3 has 13 amino acids. The CDR3 reads CARSLDKIGELFF. CDR3 in DNA: TGTGCCAGGAGCTTAGATAAGATTGGGGAGCTGTTTTTT.

The rearrangement uses TRBV7-9 and TRBJ2-1, with a tentative D call TRBD2 (6 bases). CDR3 length: 16 residues. V lost 0 bases and J lost 6, with 15 bases in between. The germline V gene has CDR1 SEHNR and CDR2 FQNEAQ (reference sequence). Here the CDR3 DNA reads TGTGCCAGCAGCTTAGCGACTAGTACGTGTGGCAATGAGCAGTTCTTC. It encodes CASSLATSTCGNEQFF.

This sequence joins TRBV12-3 or TRBV12-4 and TRBJ1-5; D unclear. This CDR3 has 14 residues. V dropped 0 bases and J dropped 5 bases, with 8 bases sitting between them. The CDR3 spells CASSLALYHQPQHF. The CDR3 bases are TGTGCCAGCAGTTTAGCGTTATATCATCAGCCCCAGCATTTT.

This clonotype was counted only a few times. The CDR3 spells CASSSRGDRGYEQYF. CDR3 DNA sequence: TGCGCCAGCAGCTCCCGCGGGGACAGGGGCTACGAGCAGTACTTC. The genes are TRBV5-1 and TRBJ2-7; 10 positions agree with TRBD1. V gave up 3 bases and J gave up 3 bases; unmatched junction bases: 6. The CDR3 totals 15 residues. Per germline, CDR1 SGHRS and CDR2 YFSETQ.

Many counts were recorded for this clonotype. This rearrangement joins TRBV11-2 to TRBJ2-6, with D perhaps TRBD1 (5 bases). In germline, CDR1 is SGHAT, CDR2 FQNNGV. The CDR3 spans 20 residues. The V end lost 1 base, the J end lost 0 bases, and 19 bases lay between the germline ends. In DNA, the CDR3 is TGTGCCAGCAGCTTAGTGTCGCTGGGCAGGGTAGACTCTGGGGCCAACGTCCTGACTTTC. It yields the protein CASSLVSLGRVDSGANVLTF.

Points on this clonotype: Its ends do not fully match the called genes, so a read error is possible. The CDR3 sequence is CACRPSATNTDTQYF. The DNA for the CDR3 is TGTGCCTGCAGGCCCTCTGCGACTAACACAGATACGCAGTACTTT. The chain links TRBV11-2 to TRBJ2-3, with D perhaps TRBD2 (5 bases). Germline assignment: CDR1 SGHAT and CDR2 FQNNGV. The CDR3 runs to 15 residues.

Comment on this clonotype: The germline gene is not matched at one end of the junction; a read error may be the cause. V is TRBV11-2 and J is TRBJ2-2; D is possibly TRBD2 (5 bases). CDR1 is SGHAT, CDR2 FQNNGV, per germline. The CDR3 runs to 15 residues. The CDR3 bases are TGTGCCAGTAGCTTGGGAGAGGGATACACCGGGGAGCTGTTTTTT. Its protein is CASSLGEGYTGELFF. The variable domain in full, with the rest retrieved from reference TRBV11-2 and TRBJ2-2, is EAGVAQSPRYKIIEKRQSVAFWCNPISGHATLYWYQQILGQGPKLLIQFQNNGVVDDSQLPKDRFSAERLKGVDSTLKIQPAKLEDSAVYLCASSLGEGYTGELFFGEGSRLTVL.

Details on this clonotype: A junction end diverges from the germline sequence, so it may reflect a read error. The J gene is TRBJ1-1, the V gene TRBV11-3; 7 nucleotides line up with TRBD1. This CDR3 contains 14 residues. Germline assignment: CDR1 SGHNT and CDR2 YENEEA. CDR3 coding DNA: TGTGCCAGCAGCCCAGGGGGGAGGAACACTGGAGCTTTCTTT. It yields the protein CASSPGGRNTGAFF.

This chain links TRBV24-1 with TRBJ2-5; TRBD1 might be the D (7 bases). Germline lookup yields CDR1 KGHDR and CDR2 SFDVKD. Trimming stripped 4 bases from V and 4 bases from J, with 15 bases between. This CDR3 has 15 amino acids. DNA of the CDR3: TGTGCCACCAGTGAGACTCAGGGGGGTGTAGAGACCCAGTACTTC. Translation gives CATSETQGGVETQYF.

Notes on this clonotype: Given a much more abundant clone one base away, this may be a read error. The genes are TRBV6-2 or TRBV6-3 and TRBJ2-7; TRBD2 agrees at 9 bases. V lost 1 base and J lost 7; bases outside the gene matches: 8. Germline loops: CDR1 MNHEY, CDR2 SVGEGT. The CDR3 spans 15 residues. The CDR3 here is CASSYLAGGPWEQYF. The CDR3 DNA follows: TGTGCCAGCAGTTACTTGGCGGGAGGGCCTTGGGAGCAGTACTTC.

About this clonotype itself: The final CDR3 position lacks the conserved phenylalanine or tryptophan, pointing to a likely read error. This chain links TRBV29-1 with TRBJ2-1, with TRBD1 matching 8 bases. The V gene's germline CDR1 is SQVTM and CDR2 ANQGSEA. There are 14 residues in the CDR3. In DNA, the CDR3 is TGCAGCGGAAGGACAGGGCGACCCTACAATGTGCAGTTCTCC. It codes for CSGRTGRPYNVQFS.

Notes on this clonotype: This could be a read error, since a much larger clone is one nucleotide away. This rearrangement joins TRBV6-5 to TRBJ1-6, with D possibly matching TRBD1 (5 bases). In germline, CDR1 is MNHEY, CDR2 SVGAGI. This CDR3 has 15 residues. V lost 4 bases, J lost 7 bases, and 14 bases lay in between. DNA for the CDR3: TGTGCCAGCAGTTCAGACAGTAACCGGAATTCACCCCTCCACTTT. Translation: CASSSDSNRNSPLHF.

V gene TRBV11-2 combines with J gene TRBJ2-2; D ambiguous. V lost 11 bases, J lost 7 bases, and 23 bases lay in between. Germline V gene lookup returns CDR1 SGHAT and CDR2 FQNNGV. The length of the CDR3 is 15 residues. DNA for the CDR3: TGTGCCGGTAGCCCTCCGCAAGGACCGATCGGGGAGCTGTTTTTT. Translating it yields CAGSPPQGPIGELFF.